A single sample is the source of the 6 T cell receptor beta chains below, sequenced in a study of beta chain features in type 1 diabetes. Reverse transcribing all isolated RNA meant expressed TCRB transcripts were sequenced. TCRdb's copy holds only in-frame clones and misses some; the assay was immunoSEQ multiplex PCR. The table shows 250,000 or so clones, with 25% to 35% occurring only once. The sample was central memory CD4+ T cells from blood. These receptors all stem from a man aged 25-40 years in good health.

The table lists this clone with a few counts. The chain employs TRBV7-9 and TRBJ1-5; D not certain. This CDR3 is built from 14 residues. The germline CDR1 and CDR2 sequences are SEHNR and FQNEAQ (reference sequence). V was shortened by 7 bases and J by 1 base, with 11 bases between the two germline ends. CDR3 sequence: CASTKAGSNQPQHF. The CDR3 region has the DNA TGTGCCAGCACCAAAGCGGGCAGCAATCAGCCCCAGCATTTT.

This clone was seen a handful of times. This chain uses TRBV10-3 with TRBJ2-2, with 7 bases matching TRBD1. The V segment lost 8 bases and the J segment 0 bases; nucleotides outside the gene matches: 0. The CDR3 runs 13 residues. Germline loops: CDR1 ENHRY, CDR2 SYGVKD. The CDR3 DNA is TGTGCCATCGGGACAGCGAACACCGGGGAGCTGTTTTTT. It is translated as CAIGTANTGELFF.

This clone has a handful of counts. The gene calls are TRBV30 and TRBJ2-7, with D maybe TRBD1 (5 bases). Germline V gene lookup returns CDR1 GTSNPN and CDR2 SVGIG (reference sequence). Trimming cost V 4 bases and J 5 bases, with 12 bases left between them. This CDR3 spans 12 amino acids. The CDR3 protein is CAWIRQHHEQYF. DNA of the CDR3: TGTGCCTGGATACGACAGCACCACGAGCAGTACTTC.

This clone was found a few times. This chain uses TRBV2 with TRBJ1-1; maybe TRBD1 (6 bases). From germline, CDR1 is SNHLY and CDR2 FYNNEI. The CDR3 covers 13 residues. The V end lost 5 bases, the J end lost 1 base, and 8 bases lay between the germline ends. CDR3 in amino acids: CASSSGENTEAFF. The CDR3 DNA reads TGTGCCAGCAGTTCAGGGGAGAACACTGAAGCTTTCTTT.

This clone was counted a few times. The J gene is TRBJ1-3, the V gene TRBV11-2; TRBD1 aligns across 9 bases. The germline V gene encodes CDR1 SGHAT and CDR2 FQNNGV. The CDR3 consists of 12 residues. V gave up 5 bases and J gave up 10 bases; unmatched junction bases: 3. This CDR3 reads CASSLDRGTIYF. The CDR3 coding sequence is TGTGCCAGCAGCCTCGACAGGGGGACCATATATTTT.

In this sample, this clone turned up a few times. V usage is TRBV4-3 and J usage is TRBJ2-7, with 8 bases that match TRBD1. Germline trimming cut 0 bases from V and 7 bases from J; bases unmatched to any gene: 8. CDR3 size: 15 residues. Germline CDR1 and CDR2: LGHNA and YSLEER. CDR3 region: CASSQEAGGAGEQYF. CDR3 DNA sequence: TGCGCCAGCAGCCAAGAGGCAGGGGGCGCGGGGGAGCAGTACTTC.